Listed below are T cell receptor beta chains from one sample, sequenced in a study of T cell clones after liver transplantation. Some clones are missing from TCRdb's copy, which holds only in-frame ones; the method was immunoSEQ multiplex PCR. Altogether 70,000 to 95,000 clones are present, roughly 85% being singletons, with the ten largest covering 2.8%. The specimen was CD4+ T cells from blood, collected at the 22-month timepoint. The receptor set was obtained from a human patient who received a liver transplant. A share of the T cells may be of graft donor origin. The CDR3 runs from the conserved cysteine through the conserved F or W. The order of the fields is clone size, J gene, D gene, V gene, CDR3 DNA, CDR3 protein. The D gene is left open where the match is weak. Rows may omit the clone size; those that give it use once, few, many or a size class.

- | TRBJ1-4 | - | TRBV7-2 | TGTGCCAGCAGCCCGAGGACAGCAACTAATGAAAAACTGTTTTTT | CASSPRTATNEKLFF
- | TRBJ2-1 | - | TRBV9 | TGTGCCAGCAGCGCCCTCCCGGGGGCTGAGCAGTTCTTC | CASSALPGAEQFF
- | TRBJ2-5 | - | TRBV7-6 | TGTGCCAGCAGCCCACCTGGGGTCGCGGAGACCCAGTACTTC | CASSPPGVAETQYF
- | TRBJ2-6 | - | TRBV11-2 | TGTGCCAGCGAACAGCTTGGGGCCAACGTCCTGACTTTC | CASEQLGANVLTF
- | TRBJ2-1 | - | TRBV28 | TGTGCCAGCAGTTTAGACGGGAGCGAGTTCTTC | CASSLDGSEFF
once | TRBJ2-1 | - | TRBV7-2 | TGTGCCAGCAGCTTCCGCCGGGGCTACAATGAGCAGTTCTTC | CASSFRRGYNEQFF
- | TRBJ2-2 | - | TRBV2 | TGTGCCAGCAGTGGGGGACAGAACACCGGGGAGCTGTTTTTT | CASSGGQNTGELFF
- | TRBJ2-3 | - | TRBV5-5 | TGTGCCAGCAGCTTGGAAACGCGCACAGATACGCAGTATTTT | CASSLETRTDTQYF
- | TRBJ2-2 | - | TRBV7-7 | TGTGCCAGCAGCTCTTCCCGGGTCACCGGGGAGCTGTTTTTT | CASSSSRVTGELFF
- | TRBJ2-1 | - | TRBV7-2 | TGTGCCAGCAGTCCTGCGGGACTCCCAACCTACAATGAGCAGTTCTTC | CASSPAGLPTYNEQFF
- | TRBJ1-5 | - | TRBV14 | TGTGCCAGCAGCCTCCGGATGAATCAGCCCCAGCATTTT | CASSLRMNQPQHF
- | TRBJ2-7 | - | TRBV7-6 | TGTGCCAGCAGCTTAGCTCCAGGGGAGTACGAGCAGTACTTC | CASSLAPGEYEQYF
- | TRBJ2-1 | TRBD2 | TRBV7-2 | TGTGCCAGCAGCCCCCCTGGACTAGCGGGGGGCAGTGAGCAGTTCTTC | CASSPPGLAGGSEQFF
- | TRBJ2-2 | - | TRBV6-1 | TGTGCCAGCAGTGAACTCGGGGGGCGGAACACCGGGGAGCTGTTTTTT | CASSELGGRNTGELFF
- | TRBJ2-7 | - | TRBV2 | TGTGCCAGCACTCGGCACTACGAGCAGTACTTC | CASTRHYEQYF
- | TRBJ2-1 | - | TRBV4-2 | TGTGCCAGCAGCCGAGAAGGGGCGGGAAGGGGCTACAATGAGCAGTTCTTC | CASSREGAGRGYNEQFF
- | TRBJ2-5 | - | TRBV4-3 | TGCGCCAGCAGCCAAGGGGGAAGAGAGACCCAGTACTTC | CASSQGGRETQYF
- | TRBJ2-7 | TRBD1 | TRBV7-9 | TGTGCCAGCAGCTTAGGAACGACAGGGCCCTCCTACGAGCAGTACTTC | CASSLGTTGPSYEQYF
once | TRBJ2-1 | TRBD2 | TRBV11-2 | TGTGCCAGCAGCCTCACCGCATTCGGGGGGTCGGGCCACAATGAGCAGTTCTTC | CASSLTAFGGSGHNEQFF
- | TRBJ2-1 | TRBD2 | TRBV13 | TGTGCCAGCAGCTTGGTGGAGCGGGGGGGCCACGATGAGCAGTTCTTC | CASSLVERGGHDEQFF
- | TRBJ2-1 | - | TRBV28 | TGTGCCAGCGCCAACCCGCCGACCCGGACTTCCTACAATGAGCAGTTCTTC | CASANPPTRTSYNEQFF
- | TRBJ1-2 | TRBD1 | TRBV6-5 | TGTGCCAGCAGACGCGGACAGGGGGTTGGCTACACCTTC | CASRRGQGVGYTF
- | TRBJ2-1 | TRBD1 | TRBV29-1 | TGCAGCGTTGAAAGGGACAGGGGTAGTGAGCAGTTCTTC | CSVERDRGSEQFF
- | TRBJ1-4 | - | TRBV5-4 | TGTGCCAGCAGCCGTGACAGGAATGAAAAACTGTTTTTT | CASSRDRNEKLFF
- | TRBJ2-1 | - | TRBV7-7 | TGTGCCAGCAGCCCCGGGGTAGCCTCTTCTTACAATGAGCAGTTCTTC | CASSPGVASSYNEQFF
- | TRBJ2-4 | - | TRBV5-1 | TGCGCCAGCAGCTTGGGGCTGCGGGACAAAAACATTCAGTACTTC | CASSLGLRDKNIQYF
- | TRBJ2-5 | TRBD1 | TRBV7-2 | TGTGCCAGCAGCTTAGCTAGGACAGGGGGGGAGACCCAGTACTTC | CASSLARTGGETQYF
- | TRBJ2-1 | - | TRBV18 | TGTGCCAGCTCACCCCCCGCCCGTCCGGCTTACAATGAGCAGTTCTTC | CASSPPARPAYNEQFF
- | TRBJ1-1 | TRBD1 | TRBV2 | TGTGCCAGCCTCCGAGGGGACAGGGGCTCGCCTGAAGCTTTCTTT | CASLRGDRGSPEAFF
- | TRBJ2-1 | - | TRBV7-8 | TGTGCCAGCAGCTTTGATCGAGGGGAGCAGTTCTTC | CASSFDRGEQFF
- | TRBJ1-6 | TRBD1 | TRBV4-1 | TGCGCCAGCAGCCAGGGCTTCCAGGGGGTGTATTCACCCCTCCACTTT | CASSQGFQGVYSPLHF
- | TRBJ1-1 | - | TRBV10-3 | TGTGCCATCAGTTCGGTGCCCCCGAACACTGAAGCTTTCTTT | CAISSVPPNTEAFF
few | TRBJ1-4 | - | TRBV7-9 | TGTGCCAGCAGCTCGCAGGGTGGTAATGAAAAACTGTTTTTT | CASSSQGGNEKLFF
- | TRBJ1-1 | - | TRBV18 | TGTGCCAGCTCACCGACGGGGGCCCAGAACACTGAAGCTTTCTTT | CASSPTGAQNTEAFF
- | TRBJ1-3 | - | TRBV5-4 | TGTGCCACCAACAGAGACCGGACAGCCTCTGGAAACACCATATATTTT | CATNRDRTASGNTIYF
once | TRBJ2-2 | TRBD1 | TRBV5-1 | TGCGCCAGCAGCTCCGGGACAGAGAACACCGGGGAGCTGTTTTTT | CASSSGTENTGELFF
- | TRBJ1-2 | - | TRBV19 | TGTGCCAGTAGTGCCCAGGGGAGAGAGGACTATGGCTACACCTTC | CASSAQGREDYGYTF
few | TRBJ2-7 | - | TRBV11-2 | TGTGCCAGCAGCCCGACGTTTGGGGGCTACGAGCAGTACTTC | CASSPTFGGYEQYF
- | TRBJ1-1 | TRBD1 | TRBV6-6 | TGTGCCAGCAGTTACTCAAACAGGGGAAACACTGAAGCTTTCTTT | CASSYSNRGNTEAFF
- | TRBJ2-5 | TRBD2 | TRBV9 | TGTGCCAGCAGCGTAGTCGGGACTACCAAAGAGACCCAGTACTTC | CASSVVGTTKETQYF
- | TRBJ2-2 | TRBD2 | TRBV6-6 | TGTGCCAGCAGTTACGGTAGCGGGCCGACCGGGGAGCTGTTTTTT | CASSYGSGPTGELFF
- | TRBJ2-2 | TRBD1 | TRBV5-4 | TGTGCCAGCAGCTTGGGGGGACAGATGAACACCGGGGAGCTGTTTTTT | CASSLGGQMNTGELFF
- | TRBJ2-5 | - | TRBV11-1 | TGTGCCAGCAGCGCCCCTCGGCAGGGTTCGGAGACCCAGTACTTC | CASSAPRQGSETQYF